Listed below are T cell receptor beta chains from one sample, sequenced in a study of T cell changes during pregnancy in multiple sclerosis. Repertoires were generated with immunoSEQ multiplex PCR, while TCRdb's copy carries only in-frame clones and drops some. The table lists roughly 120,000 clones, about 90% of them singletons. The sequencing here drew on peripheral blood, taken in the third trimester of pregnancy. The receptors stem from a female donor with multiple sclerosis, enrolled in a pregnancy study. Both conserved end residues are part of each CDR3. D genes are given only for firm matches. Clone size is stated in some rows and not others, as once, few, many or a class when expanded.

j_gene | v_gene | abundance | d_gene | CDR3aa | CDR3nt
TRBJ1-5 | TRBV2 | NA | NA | CASSLINPSQPQHF | TGTGCCAGCTCTTTGATAAACCCTAGTCAGCCCCAGCATTTT
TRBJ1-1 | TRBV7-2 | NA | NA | CASSLHGQLEAFF | TGTGCCAGCAGCTTACATGGGCAGTTAGAAGCTTTCTTT
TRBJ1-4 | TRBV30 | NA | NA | CAWTYPSEEKLFF | TGTGCCTGGACGTATCCGTCGGAGGAAAAACTGTTTTTT
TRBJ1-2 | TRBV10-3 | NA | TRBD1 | CAISPGQGKGYTF | TGTGCCATCAGCCCGGGACAGGGGAAGGGCTACACCTTC
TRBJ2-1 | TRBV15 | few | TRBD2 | CATSRGHQGTTENEQFF | TGTGCCACCAGCAGAGGGCACCAAGGGACTACAGAGAATGAGCAGTTCTTC
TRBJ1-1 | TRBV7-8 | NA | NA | CASSSPGQMNTEAFF | TGTGCCAGCAGCTCGCCGGGACAAATGAACACTGAAGCTTTCTTT
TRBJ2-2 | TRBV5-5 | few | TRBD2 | CASSLGTSSSGELFF | TGTGCCAGCAGCTTAGGGACTAGCTCGTCCGGGGAGCTGTTTTTT
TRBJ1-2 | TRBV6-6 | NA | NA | CASSRGLGGYTF | TGTGCCAGCAGCCGGGGACTGGGGGGCTACACCTTC
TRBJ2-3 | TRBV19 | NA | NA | CASRLAGQGSTDTQYF | TGTGCCAGTAGGCTTGCAGGGCAGGGGAGCACAGATACGCAGTATTTT
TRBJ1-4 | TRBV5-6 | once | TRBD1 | CASSLQGAPDEKLFF | TGTGCCAGCAGCTTACAGGGGGCGCCTGATGAAAAACTGTTTTTT
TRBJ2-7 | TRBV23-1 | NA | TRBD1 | CASSRDRDYEQYF | TGCGCCAGCAGTCGGGACAGAGACTACGAGCAGTACTTC
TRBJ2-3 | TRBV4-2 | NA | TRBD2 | CASSPRGRGGGDTQYF | TGTGCCAGCAGCCCGCGTGGGCGGGGGGGAGGAGATACGCAGTATTTT
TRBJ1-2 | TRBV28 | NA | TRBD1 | CASSPSGGAPLYGYTF | TGTGCCAGCAGTCCCTCAGGGGGCGCGCCGTTGTATGGCTACACCTTC
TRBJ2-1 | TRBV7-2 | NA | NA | CASRANGYNEQFF | TGTGCCAGCCGAGCGAACGGGTACAATGAGCAGTTCTTC
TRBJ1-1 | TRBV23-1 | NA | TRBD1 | CASRKGARVF | TGCGCCAGCAGGAAGGGGGCCCGGGTCTTT
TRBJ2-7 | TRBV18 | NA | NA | CASSPVVGDVSYEQYF | TGTGCCAGCTCACCAGTAGTAGGGGATGTCTCCTACGAGCAGTACTTC
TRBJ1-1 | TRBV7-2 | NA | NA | CASSPLSGGAGAFF | TGTGCCAGCAGCCCCCTCTCGGGTGGCGCCGGGGCTTTCTTT
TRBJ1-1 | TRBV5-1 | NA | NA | CASSVAGALNTEAFF | TGCGCCAGCAGCGTGGCAGGGGCCCTGAACACTGAAGCTTTCTTT
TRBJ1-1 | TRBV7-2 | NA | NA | CASSLDGRSNTEAFF | TGTGCCAGCAGCTTAGACGGCAGGTCGAACACTGAAGCTTTCTTT
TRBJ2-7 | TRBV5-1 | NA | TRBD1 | CASSLAGTGKGEQYF | TGCGCCAGCAGCTTGGCCGGGACAGGGAAGGGCGAGCAGTACTTC
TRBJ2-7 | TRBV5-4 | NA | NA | CASSLRSFPPYEQYF | TGTGCCAGCAGCTTGCGGTCATTCCCTCCCTACGAGCAGTACTTC
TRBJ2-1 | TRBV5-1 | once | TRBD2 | CASSFGTSGGSYNEQFF | TGCGCCAGCAGCTTCGGGACTAGCGGGGGGTCCTACAATGAGCAGTTCTTC
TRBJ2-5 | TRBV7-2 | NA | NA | CASSFTGRAETQYF | TGTGCCAGCAGCTTCACAGGGCGGGCAGAGACCCAGTACTTC
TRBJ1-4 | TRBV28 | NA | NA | CASRTGGSDEKLFF | TGTGCCAGCAGGACGGGAGGGTCGGATGAAAAACTGTTTTTT
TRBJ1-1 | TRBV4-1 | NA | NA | CASSYFPGLGHTEAFF | TGCGCCAGCAGCTACTTTCCGGGACTCGGGCACACTGAAGCTTTCTTT
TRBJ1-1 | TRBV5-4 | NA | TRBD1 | CASSLEGQGGSEAFF | TGTGCCAGCAGCTTGGAAGGACAGGGGGGTTCTGAAGCTTTCTTT
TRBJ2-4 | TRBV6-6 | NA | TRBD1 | CASSTKKQGAGNIQYF | TGTGCCAGCAGTACGAAGAAACAGGGGGCTGGAAACATTCAGTACTTC
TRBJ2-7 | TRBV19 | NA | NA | CASSIEDSYEQYF | TGTGCCAGTAGTATAGAAGACAGCTACGAGCAGTACTTC
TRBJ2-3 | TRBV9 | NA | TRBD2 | CASSVSGGGGSDTQYF | TGTGCCAGCAGCGTGAGTGGAGGTGGCGGGAGCGATACGCAGTATTTT
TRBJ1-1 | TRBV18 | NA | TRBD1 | CASSRDSTEAFF | TGTGCCAGCTCACGGGACAGCACTGAAGCTTTCTTT
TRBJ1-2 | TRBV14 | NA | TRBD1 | CASSQELQGAARGYTF | TGTGCCAGCAGCCAAGAGTTACAGGGGGCGGCTCGGGGCTACACCTTC
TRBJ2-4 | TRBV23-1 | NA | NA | CASSQEVGSGAKNIQYF | TGCGCCAGCAGTCAGGAGGTGGGGAGTGGAGCCAAAAACATTCAGTACTTC
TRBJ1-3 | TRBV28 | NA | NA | CASSLTNGNTIYF | TGTGCCAGCAGTTTGACTAATGGAAACACCATATATTTT
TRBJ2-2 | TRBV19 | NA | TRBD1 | CASSPGTGANTGELFF | TGTGCCAGTAGTCCCGGGACAGGAGCGAACACCGGGGAGCTGTTTTTT
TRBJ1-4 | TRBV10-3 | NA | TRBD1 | CAISLNGQGGEKLFF | TGTGCCATCAGCCTTAATGGACAGGGGGGGGAAAAACTGTTTTTT
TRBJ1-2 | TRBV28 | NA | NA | CASTRAGRADYGYTF | TGTGCCAGCACTCGGGCGGGGCGGGCAGACTATGGCTACACCTTC
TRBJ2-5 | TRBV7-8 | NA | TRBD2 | CASSSGLESQETQYF | TGTGCCAGCAGCTCGGGACTAGAGAGCCAAGAGACCCAGTACTTC
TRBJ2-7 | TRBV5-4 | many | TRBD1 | CASRMFGQGYEQYF | TGTGCCAGCAGAATGTTCGGACAGGGCTACGAGCAGTACTTC
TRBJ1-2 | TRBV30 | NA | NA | CAWNTGPTGGYTF | TGTGCCTGGAACACAGGGCCCACCGGTGGCTACACCTTC
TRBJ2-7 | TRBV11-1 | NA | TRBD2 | CASSPRNSGRSTYEQYF | TGTGCCAGCAGCCCCCGGAATAGCGGGAGGTCCACCTACGAGCAGTACTTC
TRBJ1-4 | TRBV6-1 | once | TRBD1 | CASSAGQGNEKLFF | TGTGCCAGCAGTGCTGGACAGGGGAATGAAAAACTGTTTTTT
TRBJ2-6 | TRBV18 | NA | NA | CASSPTGTGANVLTF | TGTGCCAGCTCACCTACAGGGACCGGGGCCAACGTCCTGACTTTC
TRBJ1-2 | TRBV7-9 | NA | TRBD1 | CASSFGIPGQTYGYTF | TGTGCCAGCAGCTTTGGAATACCGGGACAGACCTATGGCTACACCTTC
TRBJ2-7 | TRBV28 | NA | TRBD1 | CASSSYFDRGRVGEQYF | TGTGCCAGCAGTTCCTACTTTGACAGGGGGCGAGTCGGGGAGCAGTACTTC
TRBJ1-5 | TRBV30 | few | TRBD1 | CAWSSTGDGQPQHF | TGTGCCTGGAGTTCAACAGGGGACGGTCAGCCCCAGCATTTT
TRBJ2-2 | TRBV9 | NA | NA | CASSPTRPANTGELFF | TGTGCCAGCAGCCCGACTCGTCCGGCGAACACCGGGGAGCTGTTTTTT
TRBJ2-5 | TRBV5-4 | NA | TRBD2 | CASASSLARETQYF | TGTGCCAGCGCGTCTTCACTAGCGAGAGAGACCCAGTACTTC